Listed here are 8 T cell receptor beta chains from one sample, sequenced in a study of blood T cell repertoires in COVID-19. Measured with immunoSEQ multiplex PCR; TCRdb has only the in-frame clones, and not every one. The repertoire holds some 270,000 clones, with about 89% as singletons. Sequencing was carried out using peripheral blood. Every receptor here comes from a man aged 25 to 40 with acute or convalescent COVID-19.

The chain recombines TRBV7-2 with TRBJ2-5; D may be TRBD2 (6 bases). CDR1 is SGHTA, CDR2 FQGNSA, per germline. Deletions cut 5 bases from V and 2 bases from J, with 9 bases between. This CDR3 is 13 amino acids long. The CDR3 sequence: CASSAGPQETQYF. DNA of the CDR3: TGTGCCAGCAGCGCGGGACCACAAGAGACCCAGTACTTC.

J is TRBJ1-1 and V is TRBV2; the D is unclear. This CDR3 region has 13 residues. CDR1 and CDR2 from the germline V gene are SNHLY and FYNNEI. The V end lost 3 bases, the J end lost 4 bases, and 9 bases lay between the germline ends. This CDR3 is CASSDGVITEAFF. DNA of the CDR3: TGTGCCAGCAGTGACGGGGTAATCACTGAAGCTTTCTTT.

This clone was picked up one time. V and J are TRBV7-2 and TRBJ2-7; 11 bases map to TRBD1. V gave up 1 base and J gave up 5 bases; unmatched junction bases: 1. CDR1 and CDR2 from the germline V gene are SGHTA and FQGNSA. This CDR3 has 14 residues. The CDR3 nucleotides are TGTGCCAGCAGCTTAGGGACAGGGGGCCACGAGCAGTACTTC. It encodes CASSLGTGGHEQYF. The full variable domain, completed using reference TRBV7-2 and TRBJ2-7, is GAGVSQSPSNKVTEKGKDVELRCDPISGHTALYWYRQSLGQGLEFLIYFQGNSAPDKSGLPSDRFSAERTGGSVSTLTIQRTQQEDSAVYLCASSLGTGGHEQYFGPGTRLTVT.

The chain couples TRBV27 to TRBJ1-3; possibly TRBD1 for D (6 bases). Germline CDR1 reads MNHEY; CDR2 reads SMNVEV (reference sequence). The CDR3 consists of 18 residues. V lost 3 bases and J 2 bases, leaving 20 bases between the germline ends. The CDR3 DNA reads as TGTGCCAGCAGTTTCTCCTCCCGACAGGACTCCCCTGGAAACACCATATATTTT. Amino acids: CASSFSSRQDSPGNTIYF.

The rearrangement links TRBV6-5 to TRBJ1-6; 7 bases match TRBD1. This CDR3 is 14 amino acids long. Trimming at V came to 5 bases and at J to 7 bases, leaving 5 bases not matched to a gene. Germline loops: CDR1 MNHEY, CDR2 SVGAGI. The DNA for the CDR3 is TGTGCCAGCAGTAACAGGGGTTGGAATTCACCCCTCCACTTT. As protein: CASSNRGWNSPLHF.

The chain has TRBV5-4 and TRBJ2-5; a possible D gene is TRBD1 (5 bases). V lost 4 bases, J lost 5 bases, and 15 bases lay in between. CDR1 is SGHNT, CDR2 YYREEE, per germline (reference sequence). The CDR3 runs to 14 residues. The CDR3 DNA reads as TGTGCCAGCAGCCCAAGAAGGGGTCAGGAGACCCAGTACTTC. Translating it yields CASSPRRGQETQYF.

The chain couples TRBV13 to TRBJ1-2; 7 nucleotides align to TRBD1. V gave up 4 bases and J gave up 9 bases; unmatched junction bases: 8. The CDR3 contains 13 residues. Germline CDR1 is PRHDT and CDR2 is FYEKMQ (reference sequence). The CDR3 DNA sequence: TGTGCCAGCAGCTCTAAGACAGGGTTCAGCTACACCTTC. Amino acid sequence: CASSSKTGFSYTF.

This sequence joins TRBV6-5 and TRBJ1-1; 10 bases fit TRBD1. The germline CDR1 and CDR2 sequences are MNHEY and SVGAGI. V was clipped by 2 bases and J by 11 bases; unmatched bases: 14. The CDR3 consists of 16 residues. CDR3 protein: CASSYDRGPIPWVAFF. For the CDR3, the DNA is TGTGCCAGCAGTTACGACAGGGGGCCTATACCCTGGGTCGCTTTCTTT.